The rows below give T cell receptor beta chains drawn from one sample of a study of response to subunit inactivated influenza vaccine. TCRdb itself ran the RT-PCR reads through MiXCR, one entry per CDR3 protein. This table has just under 550,000 distinct CDR3 sequences, roughly 25% appearing once. The data were also submitted as part of a second study, on T cells expressing NK-cell markers.

The sample was CD4+ T cells sorted from PBMCs, taken 12 days after vaccination. These receptors were obtained from a man in his fifties who received an inactivated influenza vaccine. The CDR3 runs from the conserved cysteine through the conserved F or W. D genes are given only for firm matches. Part of the rows lack a size; the others show once, few, many or a class for expanded clones.

cdr3_nt: TGTGCCAGCAGCCAAACGGAAGGAGCCAAAAACATTCAGTACTTC
cdr3_aa: CASSQTEGAKNIQYF
v_call: TRBV6-2/TRBV6-3
clone_size: .
d_call: .
j_call: TRBJ2-4

cdr3_nt: TGTGCCAGCAGTGTCTCAGGGGGCGGTGACAATGAGCAGTTCTTC
cdr3_aa: CASSVSGGGDNEQFF
v_call: TRBV2
clone_size: few
d_call: TRBD1
j_call: TRBJ2-1

cdr3_nt: TGTGCCACCAGTAGACCCGTCAGTGATGAGCAGTTCTTC
cdr3_aa: CATSRPVSDEQFF
v_call: TRBV24-1
clone_size: .
d_call: .
j_call: TRBJ2-1

cdr3_nt: TGTGCCAGCAGTCCGGGAGGGCAAAATCAGCCCCAGCATTTT
cdr3_aa: CASSPGGQNQPQHF
v_call: TRBV27
clone_size: .
d_call: .
j_call: TRBJ1-5

cdr3_nt: TGTGCCATCAGTGAGGGTATAGGTCAGCCCCAGCATTTT
cdr3_aa: CAISEGIGQPQHF
v_call: TRBV10-3
clone_size: .
d_call: .
j_call: TRBJ1-5

cdr3_nt: TGTGCCAGCAGTCCCCTATTAACAGAGTATAGCTCCTACGAGCAGTACTTC
cdr3_aa: CASSPLLTEYSSYEQYF
v_call: TRBV27
clone_size: .
d_call: .
j_call: TRBJ2-7

cdr3_nt: TGTGCCAGCAGCCCGGGACTAGCAACAGTCAATGAGCAGTTCTTC
cdr3_aa: CASSPGLATVNEQFF
v_call: TRBV7-3
clone_size: .
d_call: TRBD2
j_call: TRBJ2-1

cdr3_nt: TGTGCCAGCTCCCGTCAATTTGAGCAGTTCTTC
cdr3_aa: CASSRQFEQFF
v_call: TRBV18
clone_size: few
d_call: .
j_call: TRBJ2-1

cdr3_nt: TGTGCCAGCTTACAGGGGTCCGCGAACACCGGGGAGCTGTTTTTT
cdr3_aa: CASLQGSANTGELFF
v_call: TRBV19
clone_size: .
d_call: TRBD1
j_call: TRBJ2-2

cdr3_nt: TGTGCCAGCAGCCCCCCCCGAGCGGGTGAAGCTTTCTTT
cdr3_aa: CASSPPRAGEAFF
v_call: TRBV3-1
clone_size: few
d_call: .
j_call: TRBJ1-1

cdr3_nt: TGTGCCACCAGTGAGCAGACCAGCAAGGATACGCAGTATTTT
cdr3_aa: CATSEQTSKDTQYF
v_call: TRBV24-1
clone_size: few
d_call: .
j_call: TRBJ2-3

cdr3_nt: TGCAGTGCTAGACCATTACGAACCGGGGCGTCCTACGAGCAGTACTTC
cdr3_aa: CSARPLRTGASYEQYF
v_call: TRBV20-1
clone_size: .
d_call: .
j_call: TRBJ2-7

cdr3_nt: TGCAGTGCTAGAGAAGAGAGGAACTATGGCTACACCTTC
cdr3_aa: CSAREERNYGYTF
v_call: TRBV20-1
clone_size: few
d_call: .
j_call: TRBJ1-2

cdr3_nt: TGTGCCAGCAGTTTTACCCCCGGGACAGGGAACTATGGCTACACCTTC
cdr3_aa: CASSFTPGTGNYGYTF
v_call: TRBV12-3/TRBV12-4
clone_size: .
d_call: TRBD1
j_call: TRBJ1-2

cdr3_nt: TGTGCCAGCAGCCAAGATCAAGGAAGGGAGGGAAGCATTCAGTACTTC
cdr3_aa: CASSQDQGREGSIQYF
v_call: TRBV4-2
clone_size: .
d_call: TRBD2
j_call: TRBJ2-4

cdr3_nt: TGTGCCAGCAGCTCTCGGGCCTCGAACACCGGGGAGCTGTTTTTT
cdr3_aa: CASSSRASNTGELFF
v_call: TRBV7-9
clone_size: .
d_call: .
j_call: TRBJ2-2

cdr3_nt: TGCAGTGCTAGTGTCGTTACAGGGGGCTTGTACGAGCAGTACTTC
cdr3_aa: CSASVVTGGLYEQYF
v_call: TRBV20-1
clone_size: few
d_call: TRBD1
j_call: TRBJ2-7

cdr3_nt: TGCAGTGCCAACTTGGGCTGGAATGAGCAGTTCTTC
cdr3_aa: CSANLGWNEQFF
v_call: TRBV20-1
clone_size: .
d_call: .
j_call: TRBJ2-1

cdr3_nt: TGTGCCAGCAGCGACCGAAAATTGGCGGGAACGGAGACCCAGTACTTC
cdr3_aa: CASSDRKLAGTETQYF
v_call: TRBV5-5
clone_size: .
d_call: .
j_call: TRBJ2-5

cdr3_nt: TGTGCCAGCAGCACCCTAGCGGGAGGATACACAGATACGCAGTATTTT
cdr3_aa: CASSTLAGGYTDTQYF
v_call: TRBV21-1
clone_size: .
d_call: .
j_call: TRBJ2-3

cdr3_nt: TGTGCCAGCAGCTTTGCCCGACTGGCACAAGAGACCCAGTACTTC
cdr3_aa: CASSFARLAQETQYF
v_call: TRBV5-6
clone_size: few
d_call: .
j_call: TRBJ2-5

cdr3_nt: TGCGCCAGCAGTTTATTGGGGGATTACGAGCAGTACTTC
cdr3_aa: CASSLLGDYEQYF
v_call: TRBV4-3
clone_size: .
d_call: .
j_call: TRBJ2-7

cdr3_nt: TGTGCCAGCATCACTGGCGGGGGGGCGCGAACTGAAGCTTTCTTT
cdr3_aa: CASITGGGARTEAFF
v_call: TRBV28
clone_size: few
d_call: .
j_call: TRBJ1-1

cdr3_nt: TGCAGTGCTAGATCAGCGTACACAGATACGCAGTATTTT
cdr3_aa: CSARSAYTDTQYF
v_call: TRBV20-1
clone_size: few
d_call: .
j_call: TRBJ2-3

cdr3_nt: TGCGCCAGCAGCTCGGACAACTCCTACGAGCAGTACTTC
cdr3_aa: CASSSDNSYEQYF
v_call: TRBV5-1
clone_size: many
d_call: .
j_call: TRBJ2-7

cdr3_nt: TGTGCCAGCAGAGCAGTCTCGGGAGCCAAAAACATTCAGTACTTC
cdr3_aa: CASRAVSGAKNIQYF
v_call: TRBV27
clone_size: .
d_call: .
j_call: TRBJ2-4

cdr3_nt: TGTGCCAGCAGCCATCTCAAAGGGGGCTATGAGCAGTTCTTC
cdr3_aa: CASSHLKGGYEQFF
v_call: TRBV5-6
clone_size: .
d_call: TRBD1
j_call: TRBJ2-1

cdr3_nt: TGTGCCGGATCACAGGGGGCGCGAGAAAAACTGTTTTTT
cdr3_aa: CAGSQGAREKLFF
v_call: TRBV6-1
clone_size: .
d_call: TRBD1
j_call: TRBJ1-4

cdr3_nt: TGTGCCAGCAGTACGGACCGCACTTTGGGAAGGAATGAGCAGTTCTTC
cdr3_aa: CASSTDRTLGRNEQFF
v_call: TRBV5-5
clone_size: .
d_call: .
j_call: TRBJ2-1

cdr3_nt: TGTGCCAGCAGCTTGCGGCACTCGAGCTCTGGAAACACCATATATTTT
cdr3_aa: CASSLRHSSSGNTIYF
v_call: TRBV5-8
clone_size: .
d_call: .
j_call: TRBJ1-3

cdr3_nt: TGTGCCAGCAGCCCAAGACTAGCGGATAGCACAGATACGCAGTATTTT
cdr3_aa: CASSPRLADSTDTQYF
v_call: TRBV7-2
clone_size: few
d_call: TRBD2
j_call: TRBJ2-3

cdr3_nt: TGCGCCAGCAGCTTGGGGACGGTAAGGGAGACCCAGTACTTC
cdr3_aa: CASSLGTVRETQYF
v_call: TRBV5-1
clone_size: .
d_call: .
j_call: TRBJ2-5

cdr3_nt: TGCAGCGTTGAAGATCGAACCAGGGCTGGAAACACCATATATTTT
cdr3_aa: CSVEDRTRAGNTIYF
v_call: TRBV29-1
clone_size: few
d_call: .
j_call: TRBJ1-3

cdr3_nt: TGCGCCAGCAGCTGGGGACAGCGAGAGACCCAGTACTTC
cdr3_aa: CASSWGQRETQYF
v_call: TRBV5-1
clone_size: few
d_call: TRBD1
j_call: TRBJ2-5

cdr3_nt: TGTGCCAGCAGCCAACAGGGGGCGTCGTATGAGCAGTTCTTC
cdr3_aa: CASSQQGASYEQFF
v_call: TRBV3-1
clone_size: few
d_call: TRBD1
j_call: TRBJ2-1